This T cell receptor (beta chain) was captured in a study of T cells in Graves' hyperthyroidism and ophthalmopathy. Whole-study findings and limits: Stable hyperthyroidism and ophthalmopathy were separated using 13 V-J signatures.

Deletions cut 6 bases from V and 5 bases from J, with 17 bases between. The CDR3 has 15 amino acids. Germline lookup yields CDR1 SGHVS and CDR2 FQNEAQ. Researchers amplified the TCR beta CDR3 regions from RNA transcripts. When the TCR CDR3 underwent first-round RT-PCR, the HTBI primer set was used. TCRdb re-analysed the multiplex PCR reads in MiXCR, keeping a single row per CDR3 protein. The table shows about 640,000 distinct CDR3 sequences, with around 21% occurring only once. This clonotype was detected many times. Its antigen is not known. The sequence came from a man aged 25 to 40 with Graves' ophthalmopathy. The rearrangement uses TRBV7-8 and TRBJ2-1, with D tentatively TRBD1 or TRBD2 (5 bases each). Sequenced input: blood. The CDR3 sequence is CASSSNTGTNNEQFF. The CDR3 DNA reads as TGTGCCAGCAGTTCCAACACCGGGACCAACAATGAGCAGTTCTTC.